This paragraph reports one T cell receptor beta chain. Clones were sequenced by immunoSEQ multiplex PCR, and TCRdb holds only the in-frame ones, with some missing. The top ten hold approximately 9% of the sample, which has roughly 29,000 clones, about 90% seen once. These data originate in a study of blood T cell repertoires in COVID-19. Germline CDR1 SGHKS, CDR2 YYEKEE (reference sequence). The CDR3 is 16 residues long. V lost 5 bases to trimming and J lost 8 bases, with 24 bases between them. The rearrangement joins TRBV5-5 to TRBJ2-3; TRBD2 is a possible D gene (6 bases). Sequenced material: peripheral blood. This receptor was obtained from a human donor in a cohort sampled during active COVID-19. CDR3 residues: CASRPSSGTFPGTQYF. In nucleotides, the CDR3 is TGTGCCAGCAGACCCTCCTCCGGGACTTTCCCCGGTACGCAGTATTTT.